Listed below are T cell receptor beta chains from one sample, sequenced in a study of lymphopenia after photon versus proton radiotherapy. Only in-frame clones appear in the TCRdb table, and some are missing; sequencing was by immunoSEQ multiplex PCR. The sample lists 65,000 to 85,000 clones; about nine tenths were seen once. The starting material was peripheral blood, obtained from a patient treated with photon-based radiotherapy. All receptors derive from a woman in her thirties or forties with cholangiocarcinoma. Both conserved end residues are part of each CDR3. D genes are given only for firm matches. Part of the rows lack a size; the others show once, few, many or a class for expanded clones.

abundance	v_gene	d_gene	j_gene	CDR3aa	CDR3nt
NA	TRBV7-6	NA	TRBJ2-3	CASSLSLEADTQYF	TGTGCCAGCAGCTTAAGTCTGGAAGCCGATACGCAGTATTTT
NA	TRBV28	TRBD1	TRBJ1-2	CASSIGQGDYGYTF	TGTGCCAGCAGTATCGGACAGGGGGATTATGGCTACACCTTC
NA	TRBV27	NA	TRBJ1-2	CASSLGQGPYGYTF	TGTGCCAGCAGTTTGGGGCAGGGGCCTTATGGCTACACCTTC
NA	TRBV28	NA	TRBJ2-2	CASSFRRLREQTGELFF	TGTGCCAGCAGTTTCCGTCGTCTCAGGGAGCAAACCGGGGAGCTGTTTTTT
NA	TRBV2	NA	TRBJ1-1	CASRAPSGNTEAFF	TGTGCCAGCAGAGCTCCCTCCGGTAACACTGAAGCTTTCTTT
once	TRBV6-1	NA	TRBJ1-3	CASSDGPGNTIYF	TGTGCCAGCAGTGACGGACCTGGAAACACCATATATTTT
NA	TRBV6-1	TRBD1	TRBJ1-2	CASSEGRQGGNYGYTF	TGTGCCAGCAGTGAAGGGAGACAGGGGGGAAACTATGGCTACACCTTC
NA	TRBV6-7	NA	TRBJ2-6	CASSQKMHLQSRANVLTF	TGTGCCAGCAGTCAAAAGATGCATTTACAAAGTCGGGCCAACGTCCTGACTTTC
NA	TRBV28	NA	TRBJ2-2	CASSLPGGGELFF	TGTGCCAGCAGTTTACCAGGAGGCGGGGAGCTGTTTTTT
NA	TRBV21-1	NA	TRBJ2-7	CASSTKPGHGSYEQYF	TGTGCCAGCAGCACCAAACCGGGACACGGGTCCTACGAGCAGTACTTC